The 15 T cell receptor beta chains listed next were all sequenced from one sample in a study of blood T cell repertoires in COVID-19. Clones were read by immunoSEQ multiplex PCR, and TCRdb kept only the in-frame ones, dropping some. The data contain 100,000 to 150,000 clones, 81% of them seen just once; the ten biggest clones take up 3.5% to 4%. Sequencing was performed on peripheral blood. These receptors were obtained from a woman in her forties or fifties with acute or convalescent COVID-19.

The chain combines TRBV4-1 with TRBJ1-1; D is uncertain. V lost 8 bases to trimming and J lost 4 bases, with 11 bases between them. CDR3 length: 12 amino acids. Germline V CDR1 and CDR2: MGHRA, YSYEKL. This CDR3 reads CASGIRGTEAFF. The CDR3 coding sequence is TGCGCCAGCGGGATTCGGGGCACTGAAGCTTTCTTT.

This rearrangement joins TRBV10-1 to TRBJ1-1; 11 nucleotides align to TRBD1. CDR3 length: 15 residues. Germline assignment: CDR1 WNHNN and CDR2 SYGVQD (reference sequence). Losses at the gene ends were 2 bases for V and 4 bases for J; bases not matched to a gene: 3. CDR3 amino acids: CASSESGTGGTEAFF. As DNA, the CDR3 is TGCGCCAGCAGTGAGAGCGGGACAGGGGGCACTGAAGCTTTCTTT.

J is TRBJ2-3 and V is TRBV19, with 14 bases lining up with TRBD2. Germline V CDR1 and CDR2: LNHDA, SQIVND (reference sequence). This CDR3 is 16 amino acids long. The V and J ends lost 4 bases and 5 bases, in that order; junction bases with no gene match: 5. CDR3 bases: TGTGCCAGTAGTACAACGGGACTAGCGGGAGTAGATACGCAGTATTTT. Residues: CASSTTGLAGVDTQYF.

The rearrangement links TRBV19 to TRBJ1-1, with a possible D match to TRBD1 (6 bases). The CDR3 loop spans 16 amino acids. The germline gives CDR1 LNHDA, CDR2 SQIVND (reference sequence). Between the trimmed V and J ends, which lost 3 bases and 0 bases, there was a span of 14 bases. This CDR3 reads CASSITGTLMNTEAFF. CDR3 nucleotides: TGTGCCAGTAGTATCACAGGGACCCTGATGAACACTGAAGCTTTCTTT.

CDR3 protein: CASSYSRGLNTEAFF. The CDR3 DNA follows: TGTGCCAGCAGTTACTCGCGGGGGCTTAACACTGAAGCTTTCTTT. The genes are TRBV6-5 and TRBJ1-1; TRBD1 might be the D (6 bases). Trimming cost V 0 bases and J 2 bases, with 10 bases left between them. Germline V lookup: CDR1 MNHEY, CDR2 SVGAGI. This CDR3 spans 15 amino acids.

The sample holds many counts of this clone. The chain is built from TRBV25-1 and TRBJ2-6; D not certain. This CDR3 is built from 13 residues. V was trimmed by 6 bases and J by 0 bases, leaving 3 bases between them. CDR1 is MGHDK, CDR2 SYGVNS, per germline. CDR3 in amino acids: CASRASGANVLTF. The CDR3 nucleotides are TGTGCCAGCAGAGCCTCTGGGGCCAACGTCCTGACTTTC.

This chain connects TRBV29-1 to TRBJ2-3, with 7 bases matching TRBD2. The junction had 14 bases not matched to a gene; V was cut back by 8 bases and J by 0 bases. The germline V gene has CDR1 SQVTM and CDR2 ANQGSEA. There are 16 residues in the CDR3. In DNA form, the CDR3 reads TGCAGCTCGCTCGGCGGTAGCGGGCGAAGCACAGATACGCAGTATTTT. This codes for CSSLGGSGRSTDTQYF.

The gene calls are TRBV6-5 and TRBJ1-4; possible D gene TRBD1, 6 bases. The germline gives CDR1 MNHEY, CDR2 SVGAGI. Trimming removed 8 bases at V and 5 bases at J, with 15 bases between. The CDR3 loop spans 14 amino acids. The CDR3: CASESGGKNEKLFF. In nucleotides, the CDR3 is TGTGCCAGCGAGAGCGGGGGCAAAAATGAAAAACTGTTTTTT.

As DNA, the CDR3 is TGTGCCAGCAGCCGACAGGGGGCGCGAGGAAACACCATATATTTT. It specifies CASSRQGARGNTIYF. The chain combines TRBV6-5 with TRBJ1-3; 10 bases map to TRBD1. From germline, CDR1 is MNHEY and CDR2 SVGAGI. The CDR3 is made up of 15 amino acids. J lost 4 bases, V lost 6 bases, and 6 bases had no gene match.

This rearrangement joins TRBV2 to TRBJ2-5; weak D call: TRBD1 (8 bases). The length of the CDR3 is 13 residues. Trimming stripped 6 bases from V and 7 bases from J, with 15 bases between. Germline V gene sequence: CDR1 SNHLY, CDR2 FYNNEI. CDR3 protein: CASRTTGEGTQYF. CDR3 sequence (DNA): TGTGCCAGCAGAACGACAGGGGAGGGGACCCAGTACTTC. Full variable domain (outside the CDR3, taken from reference TRBV2 and TRBJ2-5): EPEVTQTPSHQVTQMGQEVILRCVPISNHLYFYWYRQILGQKVEFLVSFYNNEISEKSEIFDDQFSVERPDGSNFTLKIRSTKLEDSAMYFCASRTTGEGTQYFGPGTRLLVL.

This clone was observed a few times. V and J are TRBV9 and TRBJ1-2, with 7 positions matching TRBD1. CDR1 and CDR2 (germline): SGDLS, YYNGEE. J was trimmed by 0 bases and V by 3 bases; bases with no gene match: 5. This CDR3 region has 15 residues. The CDR3 sequence: CASSERDSANYGYTF. CDR3 DNA sequence: TGTGCCAGCAGCGAAAGGGACAGCGCTAACTATGGCTACACCTTC.

This rearrangement joins TRBV11-1 to TRBJ2-7, with 10 bases matching TRBD2. Looked up from germline, CDR1 is SGHAT and CDR2 is FQDESV (reference sequence). This CDR3 contains 15 residues. The V and J ends lost 8 bases and 4 bases, in that order; junction bases with no gene match: 11. The CDR3 DNA follows: TGTGCCAGCCAACCCGAGCCTAGCGGGGGTTACGAGCAGTACTTC. Translated, it gives CASQPEPSGGYEQYF. Full variable domain (rest looked up from reference TRBV11-1 and TRBJ2-7): EAEVAQSPRYKITEKSQAVAFWCDPISGHATLYWYRQILGQGPELLVQFQDESVVDDSQLPKDRFSAERLKGVDSTLKIQPAELGDSAMYLCASQPEPSGGYEQYFGPGTRLTVT.

A remark on this clone: Other DNA sequences in the sample encode the same CDR3. The chain recombines TRBV10-3 with TRBJ1-5; D gene unclear. Deletions cut 3 bases from V and 6 bases from J, with 9 bases between. The CDR3 spans 13 residues. Germline V CDR1 and CDR2: ENHRY, SYGVKD. In DNA, the CDR3 is TGTGCCATCAGTGAATCGGGAGCTCAGCCCCAGCATTTT. Protein product: CAISESGAQPQHF.

The genes are TRBV6-1 and TRBJ2-1, with D possibly being TRBD2 (5 bases). This CDR3 has 16 residues. CDR1 MNHNS and CDR2 SASEGT come from the germline V gene. V was cut by 0 bases and J by 8 bases, with 17 bases left in between. The CDR3 region has the DNA TGTGCCAGCAGTGAAGCGCATAGCGAACAGTATCATGAGCAGTTCTTC. This sequence encodes CASSEAHSEQYHEQFF.

This chain uses TRBV27 with TRBJ2-1; 15 bases align to TRBD2. Germline V gene lookup returns CDR1 MNHEY and CDR2 SMNVEV (reference sequence). CDR3 length: 16 amino acids. J was trimmed by 8 bases and V by 5 bases; bases with no gene match: 7. The CDR3 DNA is TGTGCCAGCAGTCCCCGCCGGACTAGCGGGAGGGATGAGCAGTTCTTC. It encodes CASSPRRTSGRDEQFF.